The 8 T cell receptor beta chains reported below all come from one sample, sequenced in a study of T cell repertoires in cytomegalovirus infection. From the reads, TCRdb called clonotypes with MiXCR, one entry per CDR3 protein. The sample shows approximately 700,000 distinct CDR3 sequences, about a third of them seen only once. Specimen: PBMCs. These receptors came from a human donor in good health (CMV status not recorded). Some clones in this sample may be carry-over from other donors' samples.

The DNA of the CDR3 is TGCAGTGCTAGAGCGGGGGGTCCAGATACGCAGTATTTT. Translation: CSARAGGPDTQYF. The V and J genes are TRBV20-1 and TRBJ2-3, with 7 positions matching TRBD2. Germline assignment: CDR1 DFQATT and CDR2 SNEGSKA (reference sequence). J was trimmed by 4 bases and V by 1 base; bases with no gene match: 2. There are 13 residues in the CDR3.

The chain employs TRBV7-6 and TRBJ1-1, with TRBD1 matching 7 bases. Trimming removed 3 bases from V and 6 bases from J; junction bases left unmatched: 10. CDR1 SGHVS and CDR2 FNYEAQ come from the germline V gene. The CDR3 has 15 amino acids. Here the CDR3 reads CASSFEGARGSEAFF. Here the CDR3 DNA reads TGTGCCAGCAGCTTTGAGGGGGCGCGAGGCTCTGAAGCTTTCTTT.

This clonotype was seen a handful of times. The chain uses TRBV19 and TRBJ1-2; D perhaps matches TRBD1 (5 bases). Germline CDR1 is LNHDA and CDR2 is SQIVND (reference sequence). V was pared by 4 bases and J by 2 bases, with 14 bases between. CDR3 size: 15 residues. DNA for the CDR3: TGTGCCAGTAGTACGCCAGGGAAGAGGAACTATGGCTACACCTTC. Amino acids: CASSTPGKRNYGYTF.

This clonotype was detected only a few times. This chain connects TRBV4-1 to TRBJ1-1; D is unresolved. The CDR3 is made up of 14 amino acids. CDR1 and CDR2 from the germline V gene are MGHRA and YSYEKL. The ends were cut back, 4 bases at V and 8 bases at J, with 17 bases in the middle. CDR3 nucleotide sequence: TGCGCCAGCAGCCCCAGAGGATTGGGATACGAAGCTTTCTTT. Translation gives CASSPRGLGYEAFF.

This CDR3 reads CASSLASAQVYTF. CDR3 nucleotides: TGTGCCAGCAGCTTAGCGTCGGCCCAAGTCTACACCTTC. The rearrangement joins TRBV7-2 to TRBJ1-2; D is uncertain. Germline V gene lookup returns CDR1 SGHTA and CDR2 FQGNSA. Trimming left V 0 bases short and J 10 bases short, with 12 bases between. This CDR3 region has 13 residues.

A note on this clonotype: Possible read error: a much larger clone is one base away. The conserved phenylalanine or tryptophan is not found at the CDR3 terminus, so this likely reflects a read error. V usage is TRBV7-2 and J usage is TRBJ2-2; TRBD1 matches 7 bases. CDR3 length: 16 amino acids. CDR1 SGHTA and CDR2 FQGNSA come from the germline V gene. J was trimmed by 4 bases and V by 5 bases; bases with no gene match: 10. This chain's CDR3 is CASSPRQGFLTGELFL. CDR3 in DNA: TGTGCCAGCAGCCCCAGACAGGGCTTTCTCACCGGGGAGCTGTTTTTG.

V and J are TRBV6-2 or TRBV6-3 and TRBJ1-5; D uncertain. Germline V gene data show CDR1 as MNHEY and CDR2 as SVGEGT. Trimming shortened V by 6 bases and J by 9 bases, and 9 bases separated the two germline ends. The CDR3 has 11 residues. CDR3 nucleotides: TGTGCCAGCAGAGCCTCTGGGCCCCAGCATTTT. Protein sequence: CASRASGPQHF.

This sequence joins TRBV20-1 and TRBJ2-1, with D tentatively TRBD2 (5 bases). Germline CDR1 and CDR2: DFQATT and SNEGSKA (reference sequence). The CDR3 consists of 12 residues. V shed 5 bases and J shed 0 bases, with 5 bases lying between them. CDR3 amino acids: CSAAGSYNEQFF. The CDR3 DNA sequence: TGCAGTGCTGCGGGCTCCTACAATGAGCAGTTCTTC.